The source of this TCR beta chain is a study of T cells in localized non-small cell lung cancer. Study-wide results and limits: Adjacent uninvolved lung tissue had the highest T cell clonality, exceeding tumor. The tumor had only one region sequenced, so heterogeneity remains possible. Prolonged overall survival went with higher T cell density in the blood.

The length of the CDR3 is 15 residues. The germline V and J ends were trimmed by 0 bases and 4 bases, with 9 bases remaining between them. Looked up from germline, CDR1 is SGHVS and CDR2 is FQNEAQ. Remarks on this clone: Its specificity is unknown.

Sequencing was performed with immunoSEQ multiplex PCR; in TCRdb, only in-frame clones are kept and a portion is missing. The sample lists about 40,000 clones; about 86% were seen once. This TCR came from a male donor at least 60 years old with stage II lung adenocarcinoma. The genes are TRBV7-8 and TRBJ1-4; TRBD1 is a possible D gene (6 bases). Sample: peripheral blood mononuclear cells, taken before any cancer treatment. The CDR3 sequence: CASSLAQGFNEKLFF. CDR3 in DNA: TGTGCCAGCAGCTTAGCCCAGGGGTTTAATGAAAAACTGTTTTTT.